Listed below are T cell receptor beta chains from one sample, sequenced in a study of response to subunit inactivated influenza vaccine. MiXCR, applied by TCRdb to the RT-PCR reads, yields one record per CDR3 protein. Here the sample spans roughly 630,000 distinct CDR3 sequences, less than 15% being singletons. The sample here was PBMCs from blood, taken 14 days before vaccination. Source of these receptors: a man aged 50-59 years who received an inactivated influenza vaccine. Both conserved end residues are trimmed from each CDR3. The D gene is left open where the match is weak.

>-|TRBJ2-1|TRBV12-3/TRBV12-4
ASTQVRGGSYNEQF
>-|TRBJ1-1|TRBV4-3
ASSQDLGRTEAF
>TRBD1|TRBJ2-2|TRBV11-2
ASSEGQGITANTGELF
>TRBD2|TRBJ2-1|TRBV20-1
SVYTVGGRASNEQF
>TRBD1|TRBJ2-5|TRBV4-3
ASSRWTGGEETQY
>-|TRBJ2-7|TRBV12-3/TRBV12-4
ASSSKKGYSPYEQY
>-|TRBJ1-1|TRBV19
ASIKDGEAF
>-|TRBJ2-7|TRBV6-1
ASSLGGKSYEQY
>TRBD2|TRBJ2-1|TRBV24-1
ATSGQTSGRGSYNEQF
>TRBD1|TRBJ1-5|TRBV20-1
SARVDRGNQPQH
>-|TRBJ1-2|TRBV6-5
ASSYSIWDGGYT
>TRBD2|TRBJ2-3|TRBV6-1
ASSRGLAGVADTQY
>TRBD2|TRBJ2-1|TRBV7-8
ASTKGRGGSSYNEQF
>-|TRBJ2-1|TRBV15
ATSREWSSYNEQF
>TRBD2|TRBJ2-3|TRBV2
ASSREGMDTQY
>-|TRBJ2-1|TRBV24-1
ATSDLHLASDEQF
>-|TRBJ2-3|TRBV12-3/TRBV12-4
PSTLGLGADTQY
>TRBD2|TRBJ2-1|TRBV20-1
SASASGGRVDEQF
>TRBD2|TRBJ2-1|TRBV20-1
SARPAGVILNEQF
>-|TRBJ2-7|TRBV5-1
ASSPGEGAYEQY
>-|TRBJ1-2|TRBV7-9
ASSLAGDGNYGYT
>-|TRBJ2-5|TRBV4-2
ASSQERGMGQETQY
>-|TRBJ2-1|TRBV5-1
ASSWDANGNEQF
>TRBD2|TRBJ2-3|TRBV10-3
AIRGLAGAGTDTQY
>-|TRBJ1-5|TRBV28
ASSLWGAGSDQPQH
>TRBD2|TRBJ2-3|TRBV12-3/TRBV12-4
ASSPSGPTDTQY
>TRBD2|TRBJ2-1|TRBV9
ASSVASVLASGDNEQF
>-|TRBJ1-4|TRBV28
ASSSGYEKLF
>-|TRBJ2-4|TRBV7-9
ASSLSGPNIQY
>-|TRBJ2-3|TRBV10-2
ASSEHWQSTDTQY
>TRBD2|TRBJ2-1|TRBV4-3
ASSQDPSGGYNEQF
>-|TRBJ2-2|TRBV4-1
ASSQILENTGELF